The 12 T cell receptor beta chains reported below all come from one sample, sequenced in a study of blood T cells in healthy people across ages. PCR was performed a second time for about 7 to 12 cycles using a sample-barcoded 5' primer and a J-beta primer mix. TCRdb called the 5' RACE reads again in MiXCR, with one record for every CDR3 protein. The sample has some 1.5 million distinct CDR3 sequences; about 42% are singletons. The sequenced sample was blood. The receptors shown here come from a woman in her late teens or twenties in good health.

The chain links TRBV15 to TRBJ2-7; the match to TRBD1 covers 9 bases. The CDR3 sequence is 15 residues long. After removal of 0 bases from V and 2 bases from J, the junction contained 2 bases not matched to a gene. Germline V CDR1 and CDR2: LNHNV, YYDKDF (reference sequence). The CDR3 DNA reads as TGTGCCACCAGCAGAGAGGGACAGGGAGCCTACGAGCAGTACTTC. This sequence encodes CATSREGQGAYEQYF.

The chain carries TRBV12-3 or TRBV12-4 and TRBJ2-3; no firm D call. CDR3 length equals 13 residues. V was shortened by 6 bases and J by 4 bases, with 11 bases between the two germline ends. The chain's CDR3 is CASRENNADTQYF. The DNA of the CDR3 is TGTGCCAGCAGGGAAAACAACGCAGATACGCAGTATTTT.

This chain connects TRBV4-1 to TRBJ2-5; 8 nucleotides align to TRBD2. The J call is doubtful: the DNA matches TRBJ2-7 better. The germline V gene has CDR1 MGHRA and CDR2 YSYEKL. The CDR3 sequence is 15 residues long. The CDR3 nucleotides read TGCGCCAGCAGCCAAGTCAGCGGGGGTGTGCGCGAGCAGTACTTC. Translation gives CASSQVSGGVREQYF.

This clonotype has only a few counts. The CDR3 spells CASSEWDRGGVSQPQHF. CDR3 DNA: TGTGCCAGCAGTGAATGGGACAGGGGGGGTGTTAGTCAGCCCCAGCATTTT. The chain couples TRBV25-1 to TRBJ1-5; 11 nucleotides match TRBD1. CDR1 is MGHDK, CDR2 SYGVNS, per germline. J was trimmed by 6 bases and V by 1 base; bases with no gene match: 8. CDR3 length equals 17 residues.

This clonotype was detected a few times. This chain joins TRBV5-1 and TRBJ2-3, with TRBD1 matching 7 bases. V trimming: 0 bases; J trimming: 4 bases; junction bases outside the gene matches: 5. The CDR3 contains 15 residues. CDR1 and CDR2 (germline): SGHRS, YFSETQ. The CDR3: CASSLGRQGADTQYF. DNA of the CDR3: TGCGCCAGCAGCTTGGGTAGACAGGGCGCAGATACGCAGTATTTT.

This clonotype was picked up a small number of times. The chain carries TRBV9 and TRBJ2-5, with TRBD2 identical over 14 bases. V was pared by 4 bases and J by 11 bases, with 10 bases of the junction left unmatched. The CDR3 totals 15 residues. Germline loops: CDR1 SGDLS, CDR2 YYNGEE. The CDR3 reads CASSTGTSGGNEQYF. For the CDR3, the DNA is TGTGCCAGCAGCACCGGGACTAGCGGGGGCAATGAGCAGTACTTC.

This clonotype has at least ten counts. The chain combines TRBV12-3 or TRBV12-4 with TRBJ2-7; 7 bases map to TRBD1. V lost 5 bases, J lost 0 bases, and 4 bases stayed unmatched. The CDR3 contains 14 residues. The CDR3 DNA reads TGTGCCAGCAGTCTAGGACAGGCCTCCTACGAGCAGTACTTC. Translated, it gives CASSLGQASYEQYF.

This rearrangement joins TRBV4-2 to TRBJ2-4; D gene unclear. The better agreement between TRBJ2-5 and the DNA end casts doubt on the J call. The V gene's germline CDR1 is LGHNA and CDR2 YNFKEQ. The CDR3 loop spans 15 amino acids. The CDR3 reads CASSQDVGGSETQYF. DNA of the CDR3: TGTGCCAGCAGCCAAGATGTCGGTGGATCCGAGACCCAGTACTTC.

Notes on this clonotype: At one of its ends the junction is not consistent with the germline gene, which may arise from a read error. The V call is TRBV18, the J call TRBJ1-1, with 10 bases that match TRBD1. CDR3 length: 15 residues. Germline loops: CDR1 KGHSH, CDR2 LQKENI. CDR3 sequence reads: CAGSPTRTGGTEAFF. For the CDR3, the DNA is TGTGCCGGCTCCCCTACCCGGACAGGGGGCACTGAAGCTTTCTTT.

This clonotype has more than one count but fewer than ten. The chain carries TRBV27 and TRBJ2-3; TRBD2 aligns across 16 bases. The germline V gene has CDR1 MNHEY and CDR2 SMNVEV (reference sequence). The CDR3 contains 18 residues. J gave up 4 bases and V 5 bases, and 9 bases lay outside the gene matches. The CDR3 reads CASSIPPGLAGGPDTQYF. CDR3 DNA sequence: TGTGCCAGCAGTATACCTCCGGGACTAGCGGGGGGGCCAGATACGCAGTATTTT.

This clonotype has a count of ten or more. CDR3 sequence (DNA): TGCAGTGCTAGAGACGAACAGGTGGCAGATACGCAGTATTTT. Its translation is CSARDEQVADTQYF. The rearrangement joins TRBV20-1 to TRBJ2-3; D possibly corresponds to TRBD1 (5 bases). V dropped 0 bases and J dropped 4 bases, with 11 bases sitting between them. Germline CDR1 DFQATT, CDR2 SNEGSKA (reference sequence). This CDR3 comprises 14 residues.

The CDR3, as DNA: TGTGCCAGCAGCTTTAAGCTCTACTATGGCTACACCTTC. It is translated as CASSFKLYYGYTF. This chain links TRBV7-9 with TRBJ1-2; D call uncertain. CDR3 length: 13 residues. V lost 3 bases and J lost 3, with 8 bases in between. From germline, CDR1 is SEHNR and CDR2 FQNEAQ (reference sequence).